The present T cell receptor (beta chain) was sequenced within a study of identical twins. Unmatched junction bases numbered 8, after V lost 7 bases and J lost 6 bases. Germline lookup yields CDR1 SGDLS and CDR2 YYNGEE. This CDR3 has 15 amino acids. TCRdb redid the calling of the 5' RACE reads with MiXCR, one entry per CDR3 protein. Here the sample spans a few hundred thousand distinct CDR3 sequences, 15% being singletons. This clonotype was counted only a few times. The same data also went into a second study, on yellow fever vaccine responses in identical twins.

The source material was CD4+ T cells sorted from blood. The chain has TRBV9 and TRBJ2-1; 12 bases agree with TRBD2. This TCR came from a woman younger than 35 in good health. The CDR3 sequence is CASRYSSGRVNEQFF. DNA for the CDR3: TGTGCCAGCCGATACTCTAGCGGGAGGGTCAATGAGCAGTTCTTC.